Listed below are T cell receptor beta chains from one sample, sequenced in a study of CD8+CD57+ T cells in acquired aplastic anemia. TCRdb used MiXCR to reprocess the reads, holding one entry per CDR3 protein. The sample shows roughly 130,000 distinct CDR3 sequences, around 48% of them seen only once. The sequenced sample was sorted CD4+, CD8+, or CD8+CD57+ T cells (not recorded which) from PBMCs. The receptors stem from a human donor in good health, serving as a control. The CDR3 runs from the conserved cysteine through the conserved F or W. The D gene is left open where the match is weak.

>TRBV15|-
CATSRQENQPQHF
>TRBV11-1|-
CASSLIPSGTRNYGYTF
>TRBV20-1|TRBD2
CSARVASGETQYF
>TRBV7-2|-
CASSSEIDYTF
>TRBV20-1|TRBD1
CSARGDRGNTEAFF
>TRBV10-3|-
CASIYRLEHRGAFF
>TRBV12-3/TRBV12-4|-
CASYGGGSYNSPLHF
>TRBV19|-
CASSSAYAGYTF
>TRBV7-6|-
CATSPQGYYEQYF
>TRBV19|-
CASSMGVPTDTQYF
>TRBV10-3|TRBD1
CASTPGTGGRTDTQYF
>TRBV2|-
CASSETGQLYGYTF
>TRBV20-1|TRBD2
CSARTLAGANVLTF
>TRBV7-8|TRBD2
CASSSVGRDHNEQFF
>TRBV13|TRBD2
CASTKGPGGPDTQYF
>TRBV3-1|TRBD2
CASSQDGGGWTYEQYF
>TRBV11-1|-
CAGSLSSRDRYNEQFF
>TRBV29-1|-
CSLDRNYGYTF
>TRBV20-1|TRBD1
CSASGQGPNYGYTF
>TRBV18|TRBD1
CASSPGTGGLGSNQPQHF
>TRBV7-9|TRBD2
CASSSGLAGAGEQYF
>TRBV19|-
CASSMRSGGYTF
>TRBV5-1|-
CASSLTGWDYGYTF
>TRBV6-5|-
CASSYRGPYTGELFF
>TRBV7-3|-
CASSLAPPPGADTQYF
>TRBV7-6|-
CASSPDQQGNTQYF
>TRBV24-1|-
CATSGGSARVDEQFF
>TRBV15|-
CATSRDLVGVNTEAFF
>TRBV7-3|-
CASSPKPLRTYNEQPF
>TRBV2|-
CASSGEGFNQPQHF
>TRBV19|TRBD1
CASKTGGTDTQYF
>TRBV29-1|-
CSVSRPPPPGALANEKLLF
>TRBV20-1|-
CSASRLLAIHEQFF
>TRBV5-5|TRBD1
CASSLGTGAIGSSYEQYF
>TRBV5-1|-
CASSLGALAKNIQYF
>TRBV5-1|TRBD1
CASSSRGQGAEAFF
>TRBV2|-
CASRERAYGYTF